Following are 14 T cell receptor beta chains from one sample sequenced in a study of metastatic and nonmetastatic thyroid tumors. TCRdb re-processed the PCR reads through MiXCR. Of more than 50,000 clones listed, approximately 22% are singletons. Ahead of thyroid surgery, no patient had received treatment of any kind. Sequencing was performed on blood. These receptors all come from a female donor with papillary thyroid cancer or a benign thyroid nodule (not recorded which). Some clones in this sample may be carry-over from other donors' samples.

This clone was picked up many times. V gene TRBV18 combines with J gene TRBJ1-5; maybe TRBD1 (5 bases). The germline CDR1 and CDR2 sequences are KGHSH and LQKENI. The V gene lost 5 bases and the J gene lost 6 bases, with 20 bases spanning the gap. The CDR3 length is 16 residues. Written as DNA, the CDR3 is TGTGCCAGCTCAACGACCCTTATAACAGGTGCTCAGCCCCAGCATTTT. It translates to CASSTTLITGAQPQHF.

In this sample, this clone turned up many times. The CDR3 loop is CASSIGRNTGELFF. CDR3 in DNA: TGTGCCAGTAGTATAGGTCGGAACACCGGGGAGCTGTTTTTT. This chain joins TRBV19 and TRBJ2-2; D gene uncertain. Germline values: CDR1 LNHDA, CDR2 SQIVND (reference sequence). V lost 1 base to trimming and J lost 1 base, with 4 bases between them. The CDR3 is 14 amino acids. The variable domain in full, completed from reference TRBV19 and TRBJ2-2, reads DGGITQSPKYLFRKEGQNVTLSCEQNLNHDAMYWYRQDPGQGLRLIYYSQIVNDFQKGDIAEGYSVSREKKESFPLTVTSAQKNPTAFYLCASSIGRNTGELFFGEGSRLTVL.

The sample holds many counts of this clone. This chain uses TRBV14 with TRBJ1-2; a weak D match, TRBD1 (5 bases). Deletions cut 4 bases from V and 3 bases from J, with 21 bases between. The CDR3 runs 17 residues. Germline CDR1 reads SGHDN; CDR2 reads FVKESK. The CDR3 DNA sequence: TGTGCCAGCAGCCCCTACCGAGGGACGGGGTTTGACTATGGCTACACCTTC. Its protein is CASSPYRGTGFDYGYTF. Based on the CDR3 plus reference TRBV14 and TRBJ1-2, the full variable domain is EAGVTQFPSHSVIEKGQTVTLRCDPISGHDNLYWYRRVMGKEIKFLLHFVKESKQDESGMPNNRFLAERTGGTYSTLKVQPAELEDSGVYFCASSPYRGTGFDYGYTFGSGTRLTVV.

This clone was counted many times. This chain connects TRBV14 to TRBJ2-3, with TRBD1 matching 7 bases. The CDR3 sequence is 15 residues long. The germline gives CDR1 SGHDN, CDR2 FVKESK. Trimming at V came to 4 bases and at J to 0 bases, leaving 4 bases not matched to a gene. The CDR3: CASSRDRSSTDTQYF. The DNA for the CDR3 is TGTGCCAGCAGCCGGGACAGATCTAGCACAGATACGCAGTATTTT.

There are many counts of this clone. The genes are TRBV24-1 and TRBJ2-1, with D unclear. The CDR3 runs to 17 residues. V was cut by 6 bases and J by 2 bases, with 19 bases left in between. CDR1 KGHDR and CDR2 SFDVKD come from the germline V gene. The CDR3 protein is CATSTTMAAETYNEQFF. The CDR3 coding sequence is TGTGCCACCAGTACAACAATGGCGGCCGAGACCTACAATGAGCAGTTCTTC.

There are many counts of this clone. The chain employs TRBV29-1 and TRBJ2-7; the D gene could be TRBD1 or TRBD2 (5 bases each). V was pared by 4 bases and J by 4 bases, with 14 bases between. The CDR3 extends over 13 amino acids. CDR1 is SQVTM and CDR2 is ANQGSEA in the germline V gene. CDR3 nucleotides: TGCAGCGTTGGGGCAGCGGACAAATACGAGCAGTACTTC. Translation: CSVGAADKYEQYF.

The chain couples TRBV20-1 to TRBJ1-1; TRBD1 might be the D (5 bases). Trimming left V 3 bases short and J 5 bases short, with 13 bases between. This CDR3 has 13 residues. Germline V lookup: CDR1 DFQATT, CDR2 SNEGSKA (reference sequence). DNA for the CDR3: TGCAGTGCTAGTATCACCAGGGAGACTGAAGCTTTCTTT. It codes for CSASITRETEAFF.

This clone was seen repeatedly, ten times or more. The genes are TRBV20-1 and TRBJ2-5; 11 nucleotides line up with TRBD1. There are 15 residues in the CDR3. The V gene's germline CDR1 is DFQATT and CDR2 SNEGSKA (reference sequence). V shed 5 bases, J shed 5 bases, and the junction held 10 bases outside the gene matches. The CDR3 region is CSARPRDRGYETQYF. The CDR3 DNA is TGCAGTGCTCGGCCCCGGGACAGGGGGTATGAGACCCAGTACTTC.

About this clone itself: A much larger clone is a single base away; this may be a read error. The chain uses TRBV5-1 and TRBJ1-1; D call uncertain. V gave up 0 bases and J gave up 3 bases, with 12 bases separating them. This CDR3 has 15 amino acids. In germline, CDR1 is SGHRS, CDR2 YFSETQ. Here the CDR3 DNA reads TGCGCCAGCAGCTTGGTACAAGGAATGGACACTGAAGCTTTCTTT. Translating gives CASSLVQGMDTEAFF.

At least ten counts were recorded for this clone. The chain employs TRBV11-3 and TRBJ2-1; 12 positions match TRBD2. Germline-derived CDR1 and CDR2 are SGHNT and YENEEA. The CDR3 consists of 15 residues. V lost 3 bases and J lost 6; bases outside the gene matches: 3. CDR3 sequence reads: CASSLTSGSGNEQFF. CDR3 in DNA: TGTGCCAGCAGCTTGACTAGCGGGAGTGGCAATGAGCAGTTCTTC.

V gene TRBV20-1 combines with J gene TRBJ2-5, with 7 bases fitting TRBD2. The ends lost 2 bases at V and 1 base at J; junction bases unmatched: 7. The germline V gene has CDR1 DFQATT and CDR2 SNEGSKA (reference sequence). The CDR3 runs 15 residues. The CDR3 DNA is TGCAGTGCTAGACTATCGGGAGGTCTCCAAGAGACCCAGTACTTC. Amino acids: CSARLSGGLQETQYF.

This clone was detected many times. This chain uses TRBV7-3 with TRBJ2-1, with TRBD2 matching 8 bases. This CDR3 spans 15 amino acids. V was clipped by 9 bases and J by 5 bases; unmatched bases: 12. Germline V gene lookup returns CDR1 SGHTA and CDR2 FQGTGA. CDR3 protein: CASRRAGGPNNEQFF. The CDR3 bases are TGTGCCAGTCGACGGGCGGGAGGACCGAACAATGAGCAGTTCTTC.

This clone was detected ten times or more. The rearrangement joins TRBV5-6 to TRBJ1-5; D may be TRBD1 (5 bases). V was pared by 5 bases and J by 5 bases, with 20 bases between. Germline lookup yields CDR1 SGHDT and CDR2 YYEEEE. CDR3 length: 16 amino acids. Written as DNA, the CDR3 is TGTGCCAGCAGTCCCTGGGCAGGGAGGGTATATCAGCCCCAGCATTTT. It specifies CASSPWAGRVYQPQHF.

The J gene is TRBJ2-7, the V gene TRBV5-1, with D possibly matching TRBD1 (5 bases). Trimming shortened V by 2 bases and J by 8 bases, and 14 bases separated the two germline ends. From germline, CDR1 is SGHRS and CDR2 YFSETQ. This CDR3 spans 13 amino acids. The CDR3 bases are TGCGCCAGCAGCTTTTCAGGGATGTCCCAGCAGTACTTC. Its protein is CASSFSGMSQQYF.